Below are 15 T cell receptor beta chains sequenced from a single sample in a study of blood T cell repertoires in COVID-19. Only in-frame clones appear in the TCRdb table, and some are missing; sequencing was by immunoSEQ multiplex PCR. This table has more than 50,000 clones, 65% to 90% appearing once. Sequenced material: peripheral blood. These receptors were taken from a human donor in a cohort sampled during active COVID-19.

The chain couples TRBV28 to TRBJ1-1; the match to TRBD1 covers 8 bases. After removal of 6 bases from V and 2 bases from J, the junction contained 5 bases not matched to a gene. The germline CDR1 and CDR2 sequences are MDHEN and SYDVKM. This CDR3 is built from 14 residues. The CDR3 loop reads CASRGTGPNTEAFF. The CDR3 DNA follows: TGTGCCAGCAGGGGGACAGGACCCAACACTGAAGCTTTCTTT.

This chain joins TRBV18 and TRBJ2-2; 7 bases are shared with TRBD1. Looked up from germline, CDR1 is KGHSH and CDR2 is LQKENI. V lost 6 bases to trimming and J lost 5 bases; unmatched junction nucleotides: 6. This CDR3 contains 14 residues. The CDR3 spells CASSPEGATGELFF. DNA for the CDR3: TGTGCCAGCTCCCCCGAGGGGGCGACCGGGGAGCTGTTTTTT.

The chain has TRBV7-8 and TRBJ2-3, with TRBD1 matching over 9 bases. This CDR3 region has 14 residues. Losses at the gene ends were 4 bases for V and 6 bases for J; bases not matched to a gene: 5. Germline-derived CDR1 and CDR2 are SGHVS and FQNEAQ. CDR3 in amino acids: CASSSQGASDTQYF. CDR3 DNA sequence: TGTGCCAGCAGCTCACAGGGGGCTAGCGATACGCAGTATTTT.

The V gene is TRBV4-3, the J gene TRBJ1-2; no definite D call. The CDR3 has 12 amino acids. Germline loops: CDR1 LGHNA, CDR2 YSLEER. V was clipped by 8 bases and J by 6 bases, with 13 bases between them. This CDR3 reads CASQDRQDGYTF. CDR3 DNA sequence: TGCGCCAGCCAAGATCGGCAGGATGGCTACACCTTC.

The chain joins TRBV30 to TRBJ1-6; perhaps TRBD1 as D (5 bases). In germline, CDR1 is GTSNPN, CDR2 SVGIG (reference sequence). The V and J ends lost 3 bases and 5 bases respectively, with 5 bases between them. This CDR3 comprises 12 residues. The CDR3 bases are TGTGCCTGGAGCAGGGATAATTCACCCCTCCACTTT. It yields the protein CAWSRDNSPLHF.

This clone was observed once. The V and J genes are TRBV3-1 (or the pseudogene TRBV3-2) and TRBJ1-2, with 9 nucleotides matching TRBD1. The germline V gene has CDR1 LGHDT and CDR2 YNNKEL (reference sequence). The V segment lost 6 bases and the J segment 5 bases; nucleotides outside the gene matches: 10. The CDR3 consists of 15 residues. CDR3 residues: CASRPHQGQGYGYTF. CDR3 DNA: TGTGCCAGCAGACCCCATCAGGGACAGGGTTATGGCTACACCTTC.

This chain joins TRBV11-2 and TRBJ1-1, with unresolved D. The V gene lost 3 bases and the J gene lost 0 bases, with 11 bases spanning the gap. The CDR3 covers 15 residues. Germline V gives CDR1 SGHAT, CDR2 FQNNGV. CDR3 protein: CASSFAELMNTEAFF. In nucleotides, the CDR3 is TGTGCCAGCAGCTTCGCGGAATTAATGAACACTGAAGCTTTCTTT.

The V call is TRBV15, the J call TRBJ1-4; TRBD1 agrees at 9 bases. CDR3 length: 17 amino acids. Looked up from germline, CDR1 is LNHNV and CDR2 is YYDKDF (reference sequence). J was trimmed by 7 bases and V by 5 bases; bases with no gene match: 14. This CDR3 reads CATSGGQGTPAAEKLFF. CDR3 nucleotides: TGTGCCACCAGCGGTGGACAGGGGACCCCCGCGGCTGAAAAACTGTTTTTT. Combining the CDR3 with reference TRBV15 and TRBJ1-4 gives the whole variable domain DAMVIQNPRYQVTQFGKPVTLSCSQTLNHNVMYWYQQKSSQAPKLLFHYYDKDFNNEADTPDNFQSRRPNTSFCFLDIRSPGLGDTAMYLCATSGGQGTPAAEKLFFGSGTQLSVL.

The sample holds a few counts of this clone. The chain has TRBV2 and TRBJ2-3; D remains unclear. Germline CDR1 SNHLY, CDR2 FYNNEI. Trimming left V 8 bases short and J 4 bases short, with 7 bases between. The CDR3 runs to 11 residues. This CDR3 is CASLRADTQYF. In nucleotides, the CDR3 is TGTGCCAGCTTGAGAGCAGATACGCAGTATTTT.

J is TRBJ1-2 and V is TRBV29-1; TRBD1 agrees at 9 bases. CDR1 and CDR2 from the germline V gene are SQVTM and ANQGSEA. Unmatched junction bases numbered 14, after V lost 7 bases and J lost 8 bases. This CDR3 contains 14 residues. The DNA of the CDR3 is TGCAGCGGGGTAGGCGGGACAGGGACCCGCGGCTACACCTTC. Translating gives CSGVGGTGTRGYTF.

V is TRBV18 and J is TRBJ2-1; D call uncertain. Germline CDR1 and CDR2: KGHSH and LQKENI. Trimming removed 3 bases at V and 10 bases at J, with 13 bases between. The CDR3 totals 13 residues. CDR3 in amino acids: CASSPSSTGEQFF. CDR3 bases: TGTGCCAGCTCACCGAGTTCGACTGGGGAGCAGTTCTTC.

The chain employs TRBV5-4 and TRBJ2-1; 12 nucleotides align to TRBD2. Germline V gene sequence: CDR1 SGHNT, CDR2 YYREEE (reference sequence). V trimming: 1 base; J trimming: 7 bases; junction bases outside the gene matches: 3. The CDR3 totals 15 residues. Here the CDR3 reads CASSLPSGGANEQFF. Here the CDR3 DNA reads TGTGCCAGCAGCTTGCCTAGCGGGGGGGCGAATGAGCAGTTCTTC.

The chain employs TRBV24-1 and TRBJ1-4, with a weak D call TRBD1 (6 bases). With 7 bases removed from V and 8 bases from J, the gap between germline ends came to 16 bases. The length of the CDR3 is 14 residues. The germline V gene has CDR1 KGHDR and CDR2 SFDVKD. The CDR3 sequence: CATSNRVPDEKLFF. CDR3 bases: TGTGCCACCAGCAACAGGGTGCCGGACGAAAAACTGTTTTTT.

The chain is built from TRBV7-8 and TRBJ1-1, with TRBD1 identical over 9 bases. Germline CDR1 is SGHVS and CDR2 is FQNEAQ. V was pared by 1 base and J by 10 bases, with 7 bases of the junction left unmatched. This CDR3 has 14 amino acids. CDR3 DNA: TGTGCCAGCAGCTTAGGGGACAGGGCCTCGAGAGCTTTCTTT. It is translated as CASSLGDRASRAFF.

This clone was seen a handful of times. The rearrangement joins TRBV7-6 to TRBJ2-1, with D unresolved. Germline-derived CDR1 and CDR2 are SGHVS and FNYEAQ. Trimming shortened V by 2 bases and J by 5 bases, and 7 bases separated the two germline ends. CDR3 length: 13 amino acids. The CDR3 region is CASSLLQNNEQFF. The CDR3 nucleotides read TGTGCCAGCAGCTTACTGCAGAACAATGAGCAGTTCTTC.